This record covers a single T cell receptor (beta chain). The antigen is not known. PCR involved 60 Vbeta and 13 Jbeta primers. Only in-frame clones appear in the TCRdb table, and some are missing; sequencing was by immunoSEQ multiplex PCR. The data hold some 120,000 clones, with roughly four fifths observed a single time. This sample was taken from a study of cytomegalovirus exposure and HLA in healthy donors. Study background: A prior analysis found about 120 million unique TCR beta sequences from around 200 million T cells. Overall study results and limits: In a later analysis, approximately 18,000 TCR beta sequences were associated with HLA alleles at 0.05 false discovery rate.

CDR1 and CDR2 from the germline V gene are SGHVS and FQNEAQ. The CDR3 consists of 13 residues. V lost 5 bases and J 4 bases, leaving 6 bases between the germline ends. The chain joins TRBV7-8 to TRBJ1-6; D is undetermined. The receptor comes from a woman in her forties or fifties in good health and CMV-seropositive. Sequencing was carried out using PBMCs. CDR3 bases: TGTGCCAGCAGCCAGAATTATAATTCACCCCTCCACTTT. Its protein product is CASSQNYNSPLHF.